This T cell receptor (beta chain) was recovered during a study of T cell responses to AZD1222 COVID-19 vaccine. Sequencing was performed with immunoSEQ multiplex PCR; in TCRdb, only in-frame clones are kept and a portion is missing. The sample has over 120,000 clones, over 85% seen once. The CDR3 has 15 amino acids. The germline V gene has CDR1 MNHEY and CDR2 SVGAGI. V lost 7 bases, J lost 0 bases, and 16 bases lay in between. The source of this sequence is an adult in good health. This chain connects TRBV6-5 to TRBJ2-7; D tentatively reads TRBD1 or TRBD2 (5 bases each). Sequencing was performed on peripheral blood, taken on day 0 of AZD1222 vaccination. The CDR3 loop reads CASTPGWGSSYEQYF. CDR3 in DNA: TGTGCCAGCACCCCGGGTTGGGGGAGCTCCTACGAGCAGTACTTC.